The next 13 T cell receptor beta chains were all read from a single sample in a study of memory CD4+ T cells and cytomegalovirus serostatus. The assay was immunoSEQ multiplex PCR, and TCRdb's table has in-frame clones only and misses some. Counted here are tens of thousands of clones, about 76% occurring once; the ten biggest clones make up 4% to 5.5%. The sort gate was single viable CD3+CD4+CD8-CD45RO+ cells for memory CD4+ T cells. Sequenced: memory CD4+ T cells from blood. These receptors all stem from an adult in good health and CMV-seropositive.

This chain connects TRBV2 to TRBJ1-1; 7 bases are a match to TRBD1. Unmatched junction bases numbered 1, after V lost 8 bases and J lost 1 base. The CDR3 sequence is 12 residues long. Germline V gene sequence: CDR1 SNHLY, CDR2 FYNNEI. The CDR3 region has the DNA TGTGCCAGCGGGACAGCGAACACTGAAGCTTTCTTT. Translated: CASGTANTEAFF.

V gene TRBV7-9 combines with J gene TRBJ2-5; 9 positions match TRBD1. Germline lookup yields CDR1 SEHNR and CDR2 FQNEAQ (reference sequence). V lost 8 bases, J lost 0 bases, and 7 bases stayed unmatched. This CDR3 is 15 amino acids long. CDR3 sequence (DNA): TGTGCCAGCGCTTCCGGGACAGGGTACCAAGAGACCCAGTACTTC. Translating gives CASASGTGYQETQYF.

This clone was seen once. This chain uses TRBV7-2 with TRBJ2-7, with 11 nucleotides matching TRBD1. V shed 1 base, J shed 3 bases, and the junction held 2 bases outside the gene matches. The CDR3 spans 15 residues. The germline V gene has CDR1 SGHTA and CDR2 FQGNSA. The CDR3 bases are TGTGCCAGCAGCTTAGAAGGGACAGGGGGCTACGAGCAGTACTTC. This gives the protein CASSLEGTGGYEQYF.

This chain joins TRBV11-2 and TRBJ2-7; D uncertain. Germline lookup yields CDR1 SGHAT and CDR2 FQNNGV. CDR3 length: 14 amino acids. V was clipped by 0 bases and J by 2 bases, with 8 bases between them. In nucleotides, the CDR3 is TGTGCCAGCAGCTTAGAAGTCAGAGCCTACGAGCAGTACTTC. It specifies CASSLEVRAYEQYF. The complete variable domain, with remaining parts taken from reference TRBV11-2 and TRBJ2-7, reads EAGVAQSPRYKIIEKRQSVAFWCNPISGHATLYWYQQILGQGPKLLIQFQNNGVVDDSQLPKDRFSAERLKGVDSTLKIQPAKLEDSAVYLCASSLEVRAYEQYFGPGTRLTVT.

This sequence joins TRBV6-5 and TRBJ2-3, with a possible D match to TRBD1 (6 bases). Germline-derived CDR1 and CDR2 are MNHEY and SVGAGI. This CDR3 is 15 amino acids long. With 6 bases removed from V and 4 bases from J, the gap between germline ends came to 17 bases. As DNA, the CDR3 is TGTGCCAGCAGCCAGGGACATCAGCCCCCAGATACGCAGTATTTT. As protein: CASSQGHQPPDTQYF.

This clone was detected only a few times. This chain connects TRBV9 to TRBJ2-3, with 8 bases identical to TRBD2. J was trimmed by 6 bases and V by 2 bases; bases with no gene match: 14. Germline V gives CDR1 SGDLS, CDR2 YYNGEE. The CDR3 is 17 residues long. In nucleotides, the CDR3 is TGTGCCAGCAGCGTTGACCCTCCGGGGGGGGCCTCGGATACGCAGTATTTT. This codes for CASSVDPPGGASDTQYF.

The V and J genes are TRBV6-5 and TRBJ1-2; D unresolved. CDR1 and CDR2 (germline): MNHEY, SVGAGI. Trimming pared 7 bases from V and 8 bases from J, leaving 14 bases between. The CDR3 spans 12 residues. In DNA, the CDR3 is TGTGCCAGCATCGAGAGGTCTGGGGGCTACACCTTC. Its protein is CASIERSGGYTF.

V gene TRBV19 combines with J gene TRBJ1-1; weak D call: TRBD1 (5 bases). V was shortened by 5 bases and J by 1 base, with 11 bases between the two germline ends. CDR1 is LNHDA and CDR2 is SQIVND in the germline V gene (reference sequence). This CDR3 is 14 amino acids long. CDR3 coding DNA: TGTGCCAGTAGTTCGTGGGGCGGGAACACTGAAGCTTTCTTT. It specifies CASSSWGGNTEAFF.

The rearrangement links TRBV28 to TRBJ2-5, with D possibly TRBD2 on 5 matching bases. This CDR3 spans 12 amino acids. V lost 4 bases and J 7 bases, leaving 10 bases between the germline ends. Germline values: CDR1 MDHEN, CDR2 SYDVKM. Written as DNA, the CDR3 is TGTGCCAGCAGTTCCCGGAGGAGGACCCAGTACTTC. It specifies CASSSRRRTQYF.

This sequence joins TRBV4-3 and TRBJ1-1; D uncertain. Trimming left V 0 bases short and J 4 bases short, with 15 bases between. This CDR3 has 16 amino acids. Germline V gene sequence: CDR1 LGHNA, CDR2 YSLEER. The CDR3 DNA follows: TGCGCCAGCAGCCAAGATTTGGGCAGCTGGATCACTGAAGCTTTCTTT. Protein product: CASSQDLGSWITEAFF.

The V gene is TRBV2, the J gene TRBJ1-4; 7 nucleotides line up with TRBD1. There are 14 residues in the CDR3. Germline V gives CDR1 SNHLY, CDR2 FYNNEI. J was trimmed by 7 bases and V by 8 bases; bases with no gene match: 10. The chain's CDR3 is CASRPGTAVEKLFF. In DNA, the CDR3 is TGTGCCAGCCGTCCCGGGACAGCCGTTGAAAAACTGTTTTTT.

The chain carries TRBV2 and TRBJ1-1; D unclear. The V and J ends lost 3 bases and 4 bases respectively, with 6 bases between them. The CDR3 runs 12 residues. The germline gives CDR1 SNHLY, CDR2 FYNNEI. CDR3 nucleotide sequence: TGTGCCAGCAGTGACAGGAGCACTGAAGCTTTCTTT. It is translated as CASSDRSTEAFF.

The V gene is TRBV6-4, the J gene TRBJ1-2; TRBD1 matches at 8 bases. CDR3 length equals 15 residues. The junction had 14 bases not matched to a gene; V was cut back by 6 bases and J by 8 bases. Germline CDR1 MRHNA, CDR2 SNTAGT. CDR3: CASSRDGQGAGGYTF. The CDR3 DNA is TGTGCCAGCAGCCGCGACGGGCAGGGGGCTGGAGGCTACACCTTC.